Listed below are T cell receptor beta chains from one sample, sequenced in a study of shared clonotypes between healthy human individuals. The table came from immunoSEQ multiplex PCR; TCRdb's copy has only in-frame clones and leaves some out. This table has approximately 1,500,000 clones, roughly 97% appearing once. Sample: naive CD4+ T cells sorted from blood. These receptors were obtained from a man aged 30 to 45 in good health. The CDR3 runs from the conserved cysteine through the conserved F or W. A D gene is named only where the DNA matches it firmly. Size is omitted from some rows. Given values are once, few, many or a class for expanded clones.

CDR3	DNA	size	D	V	J
CASATTVVGNQPQHF	TGTGCCAGCGCGACGACAGTGGTAGGCAATCAGCCCCAGCATTTT	once	.	TRBV2	TRBJ1-5
CAISESTGHEQYF	TGTGCCATCAGTGAGTCGACGGGCCACGAGCAGTACTTC	.	.	TRBV10-3	TRBJ2-7
CATSRDGDRGNEKLFF	TGTGCCACCAGCAGAGATGGGGACAGGGGAAATGAAAAACTGTTTTTT	.	TRBD1	TRBV15	TRBJ1-4
CASSSSTVPLQNIQYF	TGTGCCAGCAGCTCTTCGACAGTCCCCTTGCAGAACATTCAGTACTTC	.	.	TRBV9	TRBJ2-4
CASTTGSGANVLTF	TGCGCCAGCACGACAGGATCTGGGGCCAACGTCCTGACTTTC	.	.	TRBV5-1	TRBJ2-6
CASSLGREHNKQFF	TGTGCCAGCAGCTTGGGGCGGGAACACAATAAGCAGTTCTTC	.	.	TRBV11-2	TRBJ2-1
CASSFLARTQYF	TGTGCCAGCAGCTTCCTGGCTAGGACCCAGTACTTC	.	.	TRBV7-8	TRBJ2-5
CASSDHGQNTDTQYF	TGTGCCAGCAGTGACCACGGGCAGAACACAGATACGCAGTATTTT	.	.	TRBV6-4	TRBJ2-3
CASKDRPRGGEQFF	TGTGCCAGCAAGGACAGGCCACGGGGGGGTGAGCAGTTCTTC	.	.	TRBV6-9	TRBJ2-1
CASSRLELNTGELFF	TGTGCCAGTAGTCGGTTAGAGCTGAACACCGGGGAGCTGTTTTTT	.	.	TRBV19	TRBJ2-2
CTSSQESLAGGANEQFF	TGCACCAGCAGCCAAGAATCACTAGCGGGAGGGGCTAATGAGCAGTTCTTC	.	.	TRBV1	TRBJ2-1
CAVGQFYGYTF	TGTGCTGTTGGACAGTTCTATGGCTACACCTTC	.	.	TRBV30	TRBJ1-2
CASSRPGTGYYGYTF	TGTGCCAGCAGCCGTCCCGGGACAGGGTACTATGGCTACACCTTC	.	TRBD1	TRBV5-6	TRBJ1-2
CAWRVKSSYNEQFF	TGTGCCTGGAGGGTTAAGAGCTCCTACAATGAGCAGTTCTTC	.	.	TRBV30	TRBJ2-1
CAWSVGGFEQYF	TGTGCCTGGAGTGTAGGAGGGTTCGAGCAGTACTTC	.	.	TRBV30	TRBJ2-7
CASRLASGSSEQFF	TGTGCCAGCAGGCTGGCTAGCGGGAGTAGTGAGCAGTTCTTC	.	TRBD2	TRBV28	TRBJ2-1
CASSRDGYEQYF	TGTGCCAGCAGTCGAGACGGCTACGAGCAGTACTTC	once	.	TRBV6-6	TRBJ2-7
CASSQRPGRNNEQFF	TGTGCCAGCAGCCAACGGCCGGGCCGCAACAATGAGCAGTTCTTC	.	.	TRBV7-3	TRBJ2-1
CASSFRDLQETQYF	TGTGCCAGCAGCTTCCGGGACTTACAAGAGACCCAGTACTTC	.	.	TRBV13	TRBJ2-5
CASSSQTSYEQYF	TGTGCCAGCAGTAGCCAGACTTCCTACGAGCAGTACTTC	.	.	TRBV27	TRBJ2-7
CASSEIASSYNEQFF	TGTGCCAGCAGTGAAATAGCCAGCTCCTACAATGAGCAGTTCTTC	.	.	TRBV6-1	TRBJ2-1
CSVDLSPDTQYF	TGCAGCGTTGATCTCAGTCCAGATACGCAGTATTTT	.	.	TRBV29-1	TRBJ2-3
CASSVDMRTSGKYNEQFF	TGTGCCAGCAGCGTAGACATGAGGACTAGCGGTAAATACAATGAGCAGTTCTTC	.	TRBD2	TRBV9	TRBJ2-1
CASSFRIDSSPVKLFF	TGTGCCAGCAGCTTTCGAATTGACAGTTCCCCAGTAAAACTGTTTTTT	once	.	TRBV7-9	TRBJ1-4
CASSYHSGGATEAFF	TGTGCCAGCAGTTACCATTCAGGGGGAGCCACTGAAGCTTTCTTT	.	TRBD1	TRBV6-6	TRBJ1-1
CASTSDNYGYTF	TGTGCCAGCACCTCAGATAACTATGGCTACACCTTC	.	.	TRBV2	TRBJ1-2
CASSSPRAAGVQYNEQFF	TGTGCCAGTAGTTCTCCCCGGGCAGCGGGAGTGCAATACAATGAGCAGTTCTTC	.	TRBD2	TRBV19	TRBJ2-1
CASSWDRGLTEQYF	TGTGCCAGCAGCTGGGACAGGGGGCTTACCGAGCAGTACTTC	.	TRBD1	TRBV7-9	TRBJ2-7
CASSSGVDTQYF	TGCGCCAGCAGCTCGGGGGTAGATACGCAGTATTTT	.	.	TRBV5-1	TRBJ2-3
CASSLTSLSYEQYF	TGTGCCAGCAGCTTGACTAGCCTCTCCTACGAGCAGTACTTC	.	TRBD2	TRBV14	TRBJ2-7
CASSSSGGSEQYF	TGTGCCAGCAGCAGCAGTGGGGGGTCCGAGCAGTACTTC	.	.	TRBV7-3	TRBJ2-7
CASSLRGIPGELFF	TGTGCCAGCAGCTTGAGGGGTATTCCCGGGGAGCTGTTTTTT	.	.	TRBV11-3	TRBJ2-2
CASSPGRLHDYGYTF	TGTGCCAGCTCACCAGGACGGCTACATGACTATGGCTACACCTTC	.	.	TRBV18	TRBJ1-2
CASSLDGGSQGYTF	TGCGCCAGCAGCTTGGATGGGGGTTCACAAGGCTACACCTTC	.	.	TRBV5-1	TRBJ1-2
CASGGQVRRGYTF	TGTGCCAGTGGAGGACAGGTACGGCGAGGCTACACCTTC	.	TRBD1	TRBV6-1	TRBJ1-2
CASSFQGAQDTEAFF	TGTGCCAGCAGCTTCCAGGGGGCACAGGACACTGAAGCTTTCTTT	.	TRBD1	TRBV7-8	TRBJ1-1
CASSLPRLAVNEQFF	TGTGCCAGCAGCTTGCCGCGACTAGCCGTCAATGAGCAGTTCTTC	.	TRBD2	TRBV5-6	TRBJ2-1
CASSPARRGPIWGYYEQYF	TGTGCCAGCAGCCCCGCCAGAAGGGGCCCAATCTGGGGATACTACGAGCAGTACTTC	.	.	TRBV7-9	TRBJ2-7
CASSFLTGGMNTEAFF	TGCGCCAGCAGCTTCCTAACAGGAGGGATGAACACTGAAGCTTTCTTT	.	.	TRBV5-1	TRBJ1-1
CASSLALGGPNEKLFF	TGCGCCAGCAGCTTGGCTCTGGGGGGACCCAATGAAAAACTGTTTTTT	.	.	TRBV5-1	TRBJ1-4